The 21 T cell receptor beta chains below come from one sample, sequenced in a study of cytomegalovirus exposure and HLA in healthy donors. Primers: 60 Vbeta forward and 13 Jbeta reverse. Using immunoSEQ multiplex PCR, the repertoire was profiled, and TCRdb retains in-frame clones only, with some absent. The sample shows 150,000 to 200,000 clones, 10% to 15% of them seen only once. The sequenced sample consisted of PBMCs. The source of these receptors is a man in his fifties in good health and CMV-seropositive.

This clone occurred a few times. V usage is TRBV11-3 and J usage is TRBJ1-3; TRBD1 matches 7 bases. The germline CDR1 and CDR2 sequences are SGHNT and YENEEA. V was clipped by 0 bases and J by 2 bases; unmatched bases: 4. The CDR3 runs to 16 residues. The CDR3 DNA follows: TGTGCCAGCAGCTTAGAACCACAGGGGCCTGGAAACACCATATATTTT. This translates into CASSLEPQGPGNTIYF.

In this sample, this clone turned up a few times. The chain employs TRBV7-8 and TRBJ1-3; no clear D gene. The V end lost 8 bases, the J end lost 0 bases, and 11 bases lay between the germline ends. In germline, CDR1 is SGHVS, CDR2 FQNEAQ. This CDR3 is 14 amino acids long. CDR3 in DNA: TGTGCCAGCTCTAGAGGACTCTCTGGAAACACCATATATTTT. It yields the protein CASSRGLSGNTIYF.

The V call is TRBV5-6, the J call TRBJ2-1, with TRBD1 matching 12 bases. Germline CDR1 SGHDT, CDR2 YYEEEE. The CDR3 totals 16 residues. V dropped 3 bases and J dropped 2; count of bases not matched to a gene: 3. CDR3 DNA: TGTGCCAGCAGCTCAGGGACAGGGGGCCCCTACAATGAGCAGTTCTTC. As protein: CASSSGTGGPYNEQFF.

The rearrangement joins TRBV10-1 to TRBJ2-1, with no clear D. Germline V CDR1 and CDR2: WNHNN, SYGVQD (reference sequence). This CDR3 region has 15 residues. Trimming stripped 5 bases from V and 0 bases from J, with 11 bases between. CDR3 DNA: TGCGCCAGCAGTCACTACCCAAGCTCCTACAATGAGCAGTTCTTC. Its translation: CASSHYPSSYNEQFF.

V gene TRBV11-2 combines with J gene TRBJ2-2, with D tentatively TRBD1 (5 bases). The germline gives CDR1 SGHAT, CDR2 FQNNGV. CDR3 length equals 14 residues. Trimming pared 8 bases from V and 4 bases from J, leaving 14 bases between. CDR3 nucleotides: TGTGCCAGCCGCCCTGGGGCCCGCACCGGGGAGCTGTTTTTT. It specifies CASRPGARTGELFF.

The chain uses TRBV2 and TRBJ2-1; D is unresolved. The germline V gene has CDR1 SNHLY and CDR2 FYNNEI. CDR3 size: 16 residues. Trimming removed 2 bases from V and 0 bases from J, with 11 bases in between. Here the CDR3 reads CASSERRISSYNEQFF. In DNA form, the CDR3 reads TGTGCCAGCAGTGAAAGGCGGATTAGCTCCTACAATGAGCAGTTCTTC.

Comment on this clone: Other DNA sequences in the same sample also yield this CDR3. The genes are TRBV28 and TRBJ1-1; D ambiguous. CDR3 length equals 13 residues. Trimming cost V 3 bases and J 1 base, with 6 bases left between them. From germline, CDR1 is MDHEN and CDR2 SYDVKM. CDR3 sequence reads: CASSFRGNTEAFF. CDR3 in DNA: TGTGCCAGCAGTTTTCGGGGGAACACTGAAGCTTTCTTT.

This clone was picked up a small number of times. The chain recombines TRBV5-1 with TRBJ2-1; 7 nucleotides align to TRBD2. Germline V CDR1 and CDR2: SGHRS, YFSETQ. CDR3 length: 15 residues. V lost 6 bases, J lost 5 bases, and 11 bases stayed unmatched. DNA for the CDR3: TGCGCCAGCACCCAGAGCGGGGTCTTTAACAATGAGCAGTTCTTC. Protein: CASTQSGVFNNEQFF.

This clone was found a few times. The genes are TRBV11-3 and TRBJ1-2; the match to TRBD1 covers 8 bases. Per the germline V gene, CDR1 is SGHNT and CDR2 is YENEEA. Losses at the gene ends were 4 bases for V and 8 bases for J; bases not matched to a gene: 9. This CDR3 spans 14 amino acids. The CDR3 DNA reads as TGTGCCAGCAGCTCAACGTCAGGGGGCGTAGGCTACACCTTC. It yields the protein CASSSTSGGVGYTF.

The CDR3 spells CASSPGQGGGYGYTF. The CDR3 DNA is TGTGCCAGCAGCCCCGGACAGGGCGGTGGCTATGGCTACACCTTC. J is TRBJ1-2 and V is TRBV7-9, with TRBD1 matching over 8 bases. The CDR3 length is 15 residues. Losses at the gene ends were 5 bases for V and 4 bases for J; bases not matched to a gene: 9. Germline loops: CDR1 SEHNR, CDR2 FQNEAQ (reference sequence).

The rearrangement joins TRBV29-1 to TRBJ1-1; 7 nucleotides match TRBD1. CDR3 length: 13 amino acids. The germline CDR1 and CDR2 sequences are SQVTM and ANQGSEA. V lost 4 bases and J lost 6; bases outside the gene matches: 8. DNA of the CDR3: TGCAGCGTTGCGGGACAGTCTCTATCTGAAGCTTTCTTT. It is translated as CSVAGQSLSEAFF.

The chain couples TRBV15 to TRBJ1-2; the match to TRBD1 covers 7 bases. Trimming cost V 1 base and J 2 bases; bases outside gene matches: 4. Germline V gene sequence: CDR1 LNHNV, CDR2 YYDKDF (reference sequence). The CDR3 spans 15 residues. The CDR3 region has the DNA TGTGCCACCAGCAGAGTCCCGACAGGGAACTATGGCTACACCTTC. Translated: CATSRVPTGNYGYTF.

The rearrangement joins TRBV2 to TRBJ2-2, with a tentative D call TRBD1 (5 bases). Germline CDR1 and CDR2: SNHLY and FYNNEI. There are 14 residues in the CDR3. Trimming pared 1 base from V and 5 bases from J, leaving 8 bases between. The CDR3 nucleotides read TGTGCCAGCAGTGAAGTTAGGGGAACCGGGGAGCTGTTTTTT. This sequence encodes CASSEVRGTGELFF.

The CDR3 nucleotides read TGTGCCAGCAGCCCTTCAGCGATCTCCTACGAGCAGTACGTC. Amino acids: CASSPSAISYEQYV. V and J are TRBV7-9 and TRBJ2-7; no definite D call. This CDR3 is 14 amino acids long. Between the trimmed V and J ends, which lost 5 bases and 0 bases, there was a span of 11 bases. Germline V CDR1 and CDR2: SEHNR, FQNEAQ (reference sequence).

CDR3 sequence: CASSLGRNYGYTF. CDR3 coding DNA: TGTGCCAGCAGCCTGGGCCGGAACTATGGCTACACCTTC. This chain links TRBV5-4 with TRBJ1-2; D is ambiguous. The CDR3 is 13 amino acids. Germline CDR1 is SGHNT and CDR2 is YYREEE (reference sequence). Trimming took 4 bases from V and 2 from J, leaving 9 bases between them.

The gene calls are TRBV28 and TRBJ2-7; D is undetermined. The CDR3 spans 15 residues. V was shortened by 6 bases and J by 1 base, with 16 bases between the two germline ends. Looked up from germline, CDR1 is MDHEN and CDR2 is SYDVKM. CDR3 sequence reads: CASSKVAGESYEQYV. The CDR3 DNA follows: TGTGCCAGCAGCAAAGTGGCAGGTGAATCCTACGAGCAGTACGTC.

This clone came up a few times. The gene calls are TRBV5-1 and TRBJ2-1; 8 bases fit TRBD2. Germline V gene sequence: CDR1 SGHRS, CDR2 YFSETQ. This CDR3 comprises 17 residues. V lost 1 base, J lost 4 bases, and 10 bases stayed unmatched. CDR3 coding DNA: TGCGCCAGCAGCTTGAGGACTAGCTTAAGGGAATACAATGAGCAGTTCTTC. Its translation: CASSLRTSLREYNEQFF.

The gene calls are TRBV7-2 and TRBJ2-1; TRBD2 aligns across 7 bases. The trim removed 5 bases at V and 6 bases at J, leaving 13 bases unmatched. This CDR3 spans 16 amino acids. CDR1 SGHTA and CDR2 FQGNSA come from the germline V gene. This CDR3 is CASSRFTSGTLNEQFF. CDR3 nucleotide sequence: TGTGCCAGCAGCCGTTTCACAAGCGGGACCCTCAATGAGCAGTTCTTC. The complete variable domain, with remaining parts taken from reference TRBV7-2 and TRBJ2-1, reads GAGVSQSPSNKVTEKGKDVELRCDPISGHTALYWYRQSLGQGLEFLIYFQGNSAPDKSGLPSDRFSAERTGGSVSTLTIQRTQQEDSAVYLCASSRFTSGTLNEQFFGPGTRLTVL.

For the CDR3, the DNA is TGTGCCAGCAGCTACTTAGCCGTCCAAGATACGCAGTATTTT. Translation: CASSYLAVQDTQYF. V gene TRBV7-2 combines with J gene TRBJ2-3; D ambiguous. CDR1 is SGHTA and CDR2 is FQGNSA in the germline V gene. Deletions cut 4 bases from V and 5 bases from J, with 13 bases between. The CDR3 totals 14 residues.

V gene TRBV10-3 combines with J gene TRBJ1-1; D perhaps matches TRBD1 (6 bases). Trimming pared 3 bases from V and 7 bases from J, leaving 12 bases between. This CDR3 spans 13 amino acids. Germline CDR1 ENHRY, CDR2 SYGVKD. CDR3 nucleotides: TGTGCCATCAGTGAAGGGGGAAAAAGTGAAGCTTTCTTT. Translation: CAISEGGKSEAFF.

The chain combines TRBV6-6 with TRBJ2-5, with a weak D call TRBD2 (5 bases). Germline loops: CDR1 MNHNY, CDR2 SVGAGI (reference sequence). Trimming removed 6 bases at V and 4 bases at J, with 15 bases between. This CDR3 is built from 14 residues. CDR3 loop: CASSSPERRETQYF. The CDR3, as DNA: TGTGCCAGCAGCTCTCCGGAGCGGAGAGAGACCCAGTACTTC.